This T cell receptor (beta chain) was recorded in a study of immune evolution from preneoplasia to lung adenocarcinoma. Study in general: HLA loss of heterozygosity: roughly 6.6% AIS, about 15% MIA, roughly 35% ADC, none AAH. Study results and caveats: Clonality was highest in normal lung, lower in later-stage lesions apparently. Top clone frequencies peaked in normal lung, apparently declining through invasive adenocarcinoma.

CDR3 length: 19 amino acids. CDR1 SGDLS and CDR2 YYNGEE come from the germline V gene. Trimming removed 0 bases from V and 7 bases from J; junction bases left unmatched: 14. TCRdb's table, derived via immunoSEQ multiplex PCR, lists solely in-frame clones and lacks some. The sample consists of around 3,500 clones, 78% of them appearing once. In the case of this clone: Its cognate antigen is unknown.

The source material was FFPE atypical adenomatous hyperplasia tissue from the lung. Stated subset: atypical adenomatous hyperplasia (AAH), lung preneoplasia. This sequence was found in a person aged 65 to 79 with lung adenocarcinoma. This sequence joins TRBV9 and TRBJ2-2; TRBD2 matches 11 bases. The chain's CDR3 is CASSVGPSGVSGRDGELFF. CDR3 in DNA: TGTGCCAGCAGCGTAGGCCCCTCTGGAGTTAGCGGGAGGGACGGGGAGCTGTTTTTT.